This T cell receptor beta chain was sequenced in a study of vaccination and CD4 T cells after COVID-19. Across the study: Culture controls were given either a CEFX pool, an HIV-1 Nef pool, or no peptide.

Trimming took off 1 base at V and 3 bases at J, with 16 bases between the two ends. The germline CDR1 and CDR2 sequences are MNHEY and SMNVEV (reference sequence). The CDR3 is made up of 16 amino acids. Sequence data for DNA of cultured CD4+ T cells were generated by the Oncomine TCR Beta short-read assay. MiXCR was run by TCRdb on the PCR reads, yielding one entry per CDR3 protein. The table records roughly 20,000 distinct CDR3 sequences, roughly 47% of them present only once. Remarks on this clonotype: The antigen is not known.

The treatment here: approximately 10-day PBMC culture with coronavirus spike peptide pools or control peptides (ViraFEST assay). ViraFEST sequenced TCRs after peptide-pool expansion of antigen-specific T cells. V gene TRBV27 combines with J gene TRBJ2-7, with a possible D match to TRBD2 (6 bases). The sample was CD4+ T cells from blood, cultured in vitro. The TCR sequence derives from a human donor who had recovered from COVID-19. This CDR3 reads CASSLFGDLNSYEQYF. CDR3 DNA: TGTGCCAGCAGTTTATTCGGGGACTTAAACAGCTACGAGCAGTACTTC.